The clone carrying this T cell receptor beta chain was picked up a small number of times. The CDR3 length is 18 residues. Authors' data handling: Amplification from reference gene primers served as the basis for estimated nucleated cell counts. Libraries were prepared by immunoSEQ multiplex PCR; TCRdb keeps only in-frame clonotypes and omits some of them. V and J calls and clone size are given by that table; D and trimming were obtained from the DNA. Found here are roughly 100,000 clones, approximately 90% of them singletons; the top ten hold around 5%. This entry comes from a study of blood T cell repertoires in COVID-19. Study in general: Collection of acute and convalescent COVID-19 samples took place in the United States, Italy and Spain.

V and J are TRBV21-1 and TRBJ2-3; TRBD2 reflects the table's D call only, with no check against the DNA. TRBV21-1 is a recognized pseudogene. The receptor was isolated from a man aged 45 to 65 with acute or convalescent COVID-19. Sequencing input: peripheral blood. The CDR3 nucleotides read TGTGCCAGCAGCAAAGCCTCACGAACCCCTATTAGCACAGATACGCAGTATTTT. Its protein is CASSKASRTPISTDTQYF.